This is a list of T cell receptor beta chains from one sample in a study of T cell repertoires in cytomegalovirus infection. TCRdb itself ran the reads through MiXCR, one entry per CDR3 protein. The sample holds some 220,000 distinct CDR3 sequences, about 5.9% seen once. Input material: PBMCs. These receptors were collected from a human donor in good health (CMV status not recorded). Some clones in this sample may be carry-over from other donors' samples. Both conserved end residues are trimmed from each CDR3. Each record gives: V gene, J gene, CDR3 protein.

TRBV29-1	TRBJ2-5	SVRGFQETQY
TRBV7-2	TRBJ2-7	ASSLNGLAGYEQY
TRBV20-1	TRBJ1-1	SAGDRGSTEAF
TRBV20-1	TRBJ1-1	SARDRGLRGPYTEAF
TRBV10-3	TRBJ2-5	AISVRGEETQY
TRBV6-2/TRBV6-3	TRBJ1-5	ASSYRPTSSLYSNQPQH
TRBV7-2	TRBJ2-7	ASSLGTAEQY
TRBV15	TRBJ1-5	ATSRAGRSGGSNQPQH
TRBV6-2/TRBV6-3	TRBJ2-4	ASSYPGQGLAKNIQY
TRBV5-4	TRBJ1-2	ASSSRQGASNYGYT
TRBV6-5	TRBJ2-1	ASRLEGDYNEQF
TRBV6-5	TRBJ1-1	ASRHGTYTEAF
TRBV7-9	TRBJ1-2	ASSHLDRTLYGYT
TRBV11-3	TRBJ2-2	ASSLGPGQGGTGELF
TRBV20-1	TRBJ2-1	SAIAGTPSYNEQF
TRBV20-1	TRBJ2-1	SASLLTTGSYNEQF
TRBV7-9	TRBJ2-3	ASSSASGWSTDTQY
TRBV6-2/TRBV6-3	TRBJ2-7	ASTSLLYEQY
TRBV19	TRBJ2-3	ASTGPADTDTQY
TRBV20-1	TRBJ1-2	SAGRGGGYGYT
TRBV12-3/TRBV12-4	TRBJ2-7	ASSSGLAGAYEQY
TRBV29-1	TRBJ2-1	SVVLAGWWSEQF
TRBV7-3	TRBJ2-1	ASSNSDYNEQF
TRBV20-1	TRBJ2-1	SAQRGGDNEQF
TRBV4-1	TRBJ2-1	ASSQRAVENEQF
TRBV29-1	TRBJ2-6	SVEGGSGANVLT
TRBV3-1	TRBJ2-1	ASSHDRAPREQF
TRBV28	TRBJ1-1	ASSFVETTEAF
TRBV7-9	TRBJ2-5	ASSPGLAGLQETQY